The 17 T cell receptor beta chains reported below all come from one sample, sequenced in a study of T cells after yellow fever vaccination (dated by TCRdb to about 2019). Library creation used 5' RACE. Sequencing was carried out with an Illumina HiSeq 2500. TCRdb itself trimmed the public reads at Q25 with fastp, ran MiXCR and retained productive beta chains. Merged by CDR3 protein, the rows form single entries marked with the most common genes and DNA. The sample has 78,000 or so distinct CDR3 sequences on record, around 7% of them singletons. The ten largest clones capture more than 25% of the sample. Reading the label with the study, this specimen's treatment or condition is: live attenuated yellow fever vaccine strain. The source material was CD8+ T cells sorted from PBMCs, sampled about 10 days after the first yellow fever vaccination. The receptors here all came from a young man who received the YFV17D yellow fever vaccine.

The chain links TRBV2 to TRBJ2-2; D might be TRBD2 (5 bases). Germline CDR1 is SNHLY and CDR2 is FYNNEI. V lost 0 bases, J lost 2 bases, and 7 bases lay in between. The CDR3 contains 15 residues. CDR3 amino acids: CASSEARANTGELFF. The CDR3, as DNA: TGTGCCAGCAGTGAAGCGAGGGCCAACACCGGGGAGCTGTTTTTT. Drawing the rest from reference TRBV2 and TRBJ2-2, the complete variable domain is EPEVTQTPSHQVTQMGQEVILRCVPISNHLYFYWYRQILGQKVEFLVSFYNNEISEKSEIFDDQFSVERPDGSNFTLKIRSTKLEDSAMYFCASSEARANTGELFFGEGSRLTVL.

V usage is TRBV2 and J usage is TRBJ2-7; 9 bases match TRBD1. V lost 6 bases and J lost 1; bases outside the gene matches: 10. Germline-derived CDR1 and CDR2 are SNHLY and FYNNEI. CDR3 size: 16 residues. The DNA for the CDR3 is TGTGCCAGCAGCCCGTCCGGGACAGGGCGTTCCTACGAGCAGTACTTC. Translating it yields CASSPSGTGRSYEQYF.

This clonotype showed up just a few times. V usage is TRBV12-3 or TRBV12-4 and J usage is TRBJ2-3; D might be TRBD2 (5 bases). With 5 bases removed from V and 0 bases from J, the gap between germline ends came to 9 bases. CDR3 length: 14 amino acids. As DNA, the CDR3 is TGTGCCAGCAGTCCCGACTATAGCACAGATACGCAGTATTTT. It yields the protein CASSPDYSTDTQYF.

This clonotype was recorded many times. The chain employs TRBV6-2 or TRBV6-3 and TRBJ2-1, with a weak D call TRBD1 (5 bases). V gave up 3 bases and J gave up 6 bases, with 12 bases separating them. The CDR3 runs to 14 residues. Germline V gene sequence: CDR1 MNHEY, CDR2 SVGEGT. The CDR3 here is CASSYQGPSNEQFF. For the CDR3, the DNA is TGTGCCAGCAGTTATCAGGGCCCGAGCAATGAGCAGTTCTTC.

This clonotype was counted at least ten times. The chain employs TRBV7-9 and TRBJ2-7; 7 bases are shared with TRBD2. The J segment lost 3 bases and the V segment lost 4 bases, leaving 6 bases of the junction unmatched. Germline lookup yields CDR1 SEHNR and CDR2 FQNEAQ (reference sequence). This CDR3 region has 14 residues. The CDR3 nucleotides are TGTGCCAGCAGCTCCAGCGGGATGGTCTACGAGCAGTACTTC. This gives the protein CASSSSGMVYEQYF. The full variable domain, its missing parts supplied by reference TRBV7-9 and TRBJ2-7, is DTGVSQNPRHKITKRGQNVTFRCDPISEHNRLYWYRQTLGQGPEFLTYFQNEAQLEKSRLLSDRFSAERPKGSFSTLEIQRTEQGDSAMYLCASSSSGMVYEQYFGPGTRLTVT.

This clonotype came up many times. V usage is TRBV15 and J usage is TRBJ2-3; 8 nucleotides line up with TRBD2. The CDR3 is made up of 15 amino acids. V shed 8 bases and J 2 bases; nucleotides not matched to a gene: 9. Per germline, CDR1 LNHNV and CDR2 YYDKDF (reference sequence). CDR3 DNA sequence: TGTGCCACCTACGGTCGGGGGGGCGCCACAGATACGCAGTATTTT. Residues: CATYGRGGATDTQYF. Full variable domain (outside the CDR3, taken from reference TRBV15 and TRBJ2-3): DAMVIQNPRYQVTQFGKPVTLSCSQTLNHNVMYWYQQKSSQAPKLLFHYYDKDFNNEADTPDNFQSRRPNTSFCFLDIRSPGLGDTAMYLCATYGRGGATDTQYFGPGTRLTVL.

This clonotype has just a few counts. The chain links TRBV7-9 to TRBJ2-7, with TRBD2 matching over 12 bases. This CDR3 is 16 amino acids long. Germline-derived CDR1 and CDR2 are SEHNR and FQNEAQ (reference sequence). Trimming at V came to 2 bases and at J to 0 bases, leaving 2 bases not matched to a gene. DNA of the CDR3: TGTGCCAGCAGCTTAATACTAGCGGGGGGCTCCTACGAGCAGTACTTC. This gives the protein CASSLILAGGSYEQYF. Looking up the rest from reference TRBV7-9 and TRBJ2-7 gives the full variable domain: DTGVSQNPRHKITKRGQNVTFRCDPISEHNRLYWYRQTLGQGPEFLTYFQNEAQLEKSRLLSDRFSAERPKGSFSTLEIQRTEQGDSAMYLCASSLILAGGSYEQYFGPGTRLTVT.

This clonotype was observed many times. This chain uses TRBV6-2 or TRBV6-3 with TRBJ1-1; D gene ambiguous. Trimming cost V 2 bases and J 5 bases, with 6 bases left between them. CDR3 size: 12 residues. CDR1 is MNHEY and CDR2 is SVGEGT in the germline V gene. The DNA for the CDR3 is TGTGCCAGCAGTTACGGGCGGACTGAAGCTTTCTTT. This sequence encodes CASSYGRTEAFF.

In this sample, this clonotype turned up many times. The chain has TRBV4-2 and TRBJ1-1; D call uncertain. Germline loops: CDR1 LGHNA, CDR2 YNFKEQ. The CDR3 has 13 amino acids. Trimming removed 3 bases at V and 1 base at J, with 6 bases between. The CDR3 DNA follows: TGTGCCAGCAGCCAGTCGCCGAACACTGAAGCTTTCTTT. Translating gives CASSQSPNTEAFF.

As concerns this clonotype: At one of its ends the junction is not consistent with the germline gene, which may arise from a read error. The genes are TRBV5-4 and TRBJ2-5; perhaps TRBD2 as D (7 bases). Germline assignment: CDR1 SGHNT and CDR2 YYREEE (reference sequence). The CDR3 totals 14 residues. The CDR3 nucleotides read TGTGCCAGCAGCTTTGCCGGGGGGCAAGAGACCCAGAACTTC. This sequence encodes CASSFAGGQETQNF.

The chain carries TRBV5-1 and TRBJ2-6, with D unresolved. The CDR3 contains 15 residues. V was shortened by 4 bases and J by 4 bases, with 12 bases between the two germline ends. Germline-derived CDR1 and CDR2 are SGHRS and YFSETQ. CDR3 in amino acids: CASSVRISGANVLTF. CDR3 coding DNA: TGCGCCAGCAGCGTCAGGATATCAGGGGCCAACGTCCTGACTTTC.

This clonotype was counted many times. In nucleotides, the CDR3 is TGCGCCAGCAATAACATCGGGACCCAGTACTTC. Its protein product is CASNNIGTQYF. This sequence joins TRBV10-2 and TRBJ2-5, with no clear D. This CDR3 is built from 11 residues. CDR1 is WSHSY and CDR2 is SAAADI in the germline V gene. Trimming took off 7 bases at V and 7 bases at J, with 10 bases between the two ends.

In this sample, this clonotype turned up many times. The V call is TRBV7-3, the J call TRBJ2-1, with TRBD2 matching 13 bases. Germline V CDR1 and CDR2: SGHTA, FQGTGA. The trim removed 2 bases at V and 8 bases at J, leaving 3 bases unmatched. The CDR3 extends over 15 amino acids. The CDR3 region is CASSLGTSGVDEQFF. The CDR3 coding sequence is TGTGCCAGCAGCTTAGGGACTAGCGGGGTAGATGAGCAGTTCTTC.

The table lists this clonotype with many counts. V is TRBV10-2 and J is TRBJ2-1, with D possibly being TRBD2 (6 bases). Trimming took off 4 bases at V and 10 bases at J, with 8 bases between the two ends. CDR1 is WSHSY and CDR2 is SAAADI in the germline V gene. The CDR3 is 11 residues long. The CDR3 nucleotides are TGCGCCAGCAGTGGGGGGGAGGAGCAGTTCTTC. Encoded protein: CASSGGEEQFF.

This clonotype was detected ten times or more. The chain combines TRBV7-3 with TRBJ2-5; perhaps TRBD2 as D (5 bases). The CDR3 has 14 amino acids. Trimming took 5 bases from V and 5 from J, leaving 15 bases between them. Germline V gene lookup returns CDR1 SGHTA and CDR2 FQGTGA. The CDR3 loop is CASSATGTGETQYF. CDR3 DNA: TGTGCCAGCAGCGCCACGGGAACGGGGGAGACCCAGTACTTC.

This clonotype was seen ten or more times. A much more abundant neighbour one base away suggests this may be a read error. J is TRBJ2-2 and V is TRBV6-2 or TRBV6-3, with unresolved D. CDR3 size: 13 residues. Germline V gene data show CDR1 as MNHEY and CDR2 as SVGEGT. V lost 0 bases to trimming and J lost 1 base, with 0 bases between them. CDR3 DNA: TGTGCCAGCAGTTACTCGAACACCGGGGAGCTGTTTTTT. Translating it yields CASSYSNTGELFF.

There are many counts of this clonotype. The chain joins TRBV5-5 to TRBJ1-3; a possible D gene is TRBD1 (5 bases). V lost 0 bases to trimming and J lost 3 bases, with 10 bases between them. This CDR3 comprises 15 residues. Per germline, CDR1 SGHKS and CDR2 YYEKEE (reference sequence). This CDR3 is CASSLEAGIGNTIYF. In DNA form, the CDR3 reads TGTGCCAGCAGCTTGGAGGCAGGGATTGGAAACACCATATATTTT.